These 16 T cell receptor beta chains originate from one sample sequenced in a study of T-cell memory formation after mild COVID-19 (dated by TCRdb to 2020 to 2022). Receptors were amplified or captured by 5' RACE. These reads were obtained on an Illumina NovaSeq 6000. The public reads were reanalyzed by TCRdb: fastp trimming at Q25, MiXCR alignment, in-frame beta chains only. Under each unique CDR3 protein, matching rows form one entry showing the most common genes and DNA. The sample table lists 400,000 or so distinct CDR3 sequences, roughly 20% of them with a count of one. The ten largest clones represent approximately 8.1% of the sample. Specimen: PBMCs or a T cell subset sorted from them (not recorded which). The receptors derive from an adult woman who had mild COVID-19 (a few samples of this study predate the infection). The sample titles of this study are shuffled in the database, so cell type and time point are left out; the donor was told from shared clones.

This clonotype occurred a few times. V is TRBV6-5 and J is TRBJ2-1; 8 nucleotides align to TRBD1. The CDR3 spans 15 residues. J lost 1 base, V lost 8 bases, and 7 bases had no gene match. The germline V gene has CDR1 MNHEY and CDR2 SVGAGI. The CDR3, as DNA: TGTGCCAGCGGTCAAGACAGGGGATCCTACAATGAGCAGTTCTTC. Translation: CASGQDRGSYNEQFF.

There are a few counts of this clonotype. As DNA, the CDR3 is TGTGCCACCAGTGATTGGGGGACTGAAGCTTTCTTT. This encodes CATSDWGTEAFF. This rearrangement joins TRBV24-1 to TRBJ1-1, with a tentative D call TRBD1 (5 bases). V was shortened by 2 bases and J by 5 bases, with 5 bases between the two germline ends. Germline V gene data show CDR1 as KGHDR and CDR2 as SFDVKD. The CDR3 has 12 residues.

The chain's CDR3 is CASSPSGRRLGNEQFF. As DNA, the CDR3 is TGTGCCAGCAGCCCTAGCGGGAGGCGGTTGGGCAATGAGCAGTTCTTC. This sequence joins TRBV5-4 and TRBJ2-1; 11 nucleotides match TRBD2. Germline assignment: CDR1 SGHNT and CDR2 YYREEE (reference sequence). The ends lost 4 bases at V and 6 bases at J; junction bases unmatched: 9. The CDR3 is 16 residues long.

In this sample, this clonotype turned up a few times. This chain connects TRBV5-4 to TRBJ2-2; D remains unclear. Germline lookup yields CDR1 SGHNT and CDR2 YYREEE (reference sequence). The V and J ends lost 0 bases and 4 bases respectively, with 4 bases between them. The CDR3 is made up of 13 amino acids. The DNA of the CDR3 is TGTGCCAGCAGCTTGGGAATCACCGGGGAGCTGTTTTTT. It specifies CASSLGITGELFF.

This chain connects TRBV29-1 to TRBJ2-3; 10 positions agree with TRBD2. This CDR3 spans 15 amino acids. V was clipped by 2 bases and J by 5 bases; unmatched bases: 7. In germline, CDR1 is SQVTM, CDR2 ANQGSEA. CDR3 in amino acids: CSVETTSGDRDTQYF. CDR3 nucleotides: TGCAGCGTTGAAACAACTAGCGGGGATCGAGATACGCAGTATTTT.

This sequence joins TRBV7-2 and TRBJ2-3; D is perhaps TRBD2 (7 bases). There are 20 residues in the CDR3. The germline gives CDR1 SGHTA, CDR2 FQGNSA. Trimming cost V 2 bases and J 4 bases, with 28 bases left between them. This CDR3 reads CASSLPRFLGGALESDTQYF. The CDR3 DNA sequence: TGTGCCAGCAGCTTACCCCGTTTTTTGGGGGGGGCTTTAGAATCAGATACGCAGTATTTT.

The V and J genes are TRBV5-1 and TRBJ1-1, with no clear D. Germline V gene data show CDR1 as SGHRS and CDR2 as YFSETQ. Trimming took off 2 bases at V and 10 bases at J, with 24 bases between the two ends. The CDR3 runs to 16 residues. The CDR3 region is CASSLPLEGELHRAFF. The CDR3 DNA follows: TGCGCCAGCAGCTTACCCCTCGAGGGCGAGTTGCATCGAGCTTTCTTT.

This clonotype was seen only a few times. This chain uses TRBV25-1 with TRBJ1-2; a possible D gene is TRBD1 (5 bases). Germline lookup yields CDR1 MGHDK and CDR2 SYGVNS. CDR3 length: 16 residues. The V gene lost 6 bases and the J gene lost 8 bases, with 25 bases spanning the gap. This CDR3 reads CASRGIGHGQPPGYTF. CDR3 DNA: TGTGCCAGCAGAGGAATCGGACACGGCCAGCCTCCGGGCTACACCTTC.

In this sample, this clonotype turned up many times. The chain joins TRBV7-9 to TRBJ1-6; a weak D match, TRBD1 (6 bases). V was clipped by 1 base and J by 3 bases, with 10 bases between them. Per the germline V gene, CDR1 is SEHNR and CDR2 is FQNEAQ (reference sequence). The CDR3 contains 16 residues. The CDR3 here is CASSLGQGFYNSPLHF. Here the CDR3 DNA reads TGTGCCAGCAGCTTAGGGCAGGGGTTCTATAATTCACCCCTCCACTTT.

The chain carries TRBV6-1 and TRBJ2-3; D is unclear. Germline lookup yields CDR1 MNHNS and CDR2 SASEGT. This CDR3 region has 13 residues. Trimming left V 4 bases short and J 1 base short, with 6 bases between. The chain's CDR3 is CASSVVRTDTQYF. CDR3 nucleotide sequence: TGTGCCAGCAGTGTTGTTCGCACAGATACGCAGTATTTT.

The CDR3 region has the DNA TGTGCCAGCACCCTAGGGGGGGCAGCTAACTATGGCTACACCTTC. It translates to CASTLGGAANYGYTF. This chain joins TRBV7-9 and TRBJ1-2; the D gene is possibly TRBD1 (6 bases). V lost 7 bases to trimming and J lost 0 bases, with 15 bases between them. Germline values: CDR1 SEHNR, CDR2 FQNEAQ (reference sequence). The CDR3 extends over 15 amino acids.

This clonotype has just a few counts. The gene calls are TRBV5-1 and TRBJ1-1; possible D gene TRBD1, 6 bases. V dropped 4 bases and J dropped 5 bases, with 18 bases sitting between them. CDR1 is SGHRS and CDR2 is YFSETQ in the germline V gene. This CDR3 has 15 amino acids. The CDR3 is CASSRGQFAGTEAFF. The CDR3 DNA is TGCGCCAGCAGCCGCGGACAGTTCGCGGGGACTGAAGCTTTCTTT.

This clonotype came up a few times. The chain employs TRBV19 and TRBJ1-1; TRBD1 is a possible D gene (6 bases). Trimming removed 2 bases at V and 4 bases at J, with 8 bases between. CDR3 size: 13 residues. Germline CDR1 LNHDA, CDR2 SQIVND (reference sequence). The CDR3 protein is CASSIPGVTEAFF. DNA of the CDR3: TGTGCCAGTAGTATACCAGGGGTCACTGAAGCTTTCTTT.

The gene calls are TRBV24-1 and TRBJ1-5; D perhaps matches TRBD1 (6 bases). Per the germline V gene, CDR1 is KGHDR and CDR2 is SFDVKD. The CDR3 totals 15 residues. Trimming stripped 4 bases from V and 7 bases from J, with 16 bases between. The DNA for the CDR3 is TGTGCCACCAGTGACAACGGACCCCAGGGGCAGCCCCAGCATTTT. Residues: CATSDNGPQGQPQHF.

CDR3 in amino acids: CASSLGVRHQEAFF. CDR3 sequence (DNA): TGTGCCAGCAGCTTAGGTGTGAGACACCAAGAAGCTTTCTTT. This sequence joins TRBV7-9 and TRBJ1-1, with D unclear. Germline CDR1 reads SEHNR; CDR2 reads FQNEAQ (reference sequence). The V and J ends lost 1 base and 8 bases respectively, with 14 bases between them. This CDR3 comprises 14 residues.

The rearrangement joins TRBV29-1 to TRBJ2-6; possibly TRBD2 for D (5 bases). CDR3 length equals 13 residues. V lost 3 bases to trimming and J lost 2 bases, with 5 bases between them. From germline, CDR1 is SQVTM and CDR2 ANQGSEA. CDR3 sequence (DNA): TGCAGCGTTGACGGGACTGGGGCCAACGTCCTGACTTTC. Translating gives CSVDGTGANVLTF.